These 8 T cell receptor beta chains came from one sample sequenced in a study of T cells in Graves' hyperthyroidism and ophthalmopathy. Amplified TCR beta CDR3 regions derived from RNA transcripts. Researchers ran a first-round RT-PCR on the TCR CDR3 using the HTBI primer set. One entry per CDR3 protein, called by TCRdb with MiXCR from the multiplex PCR reads. Of 50,000 to 55,000 distinct CDR3 sequences detected, under 50% appear once; the ten largest clones hold over 8%. Sample: blood. Source of these receptors: a woman aged 50 to 65 with Graves' ophthalmopathy.

The chain joins TRBV20-1 to TRBJ1-1, with D unresolved. The CDR3 consists of 13 residues. V gave up 1 base and J gave up 5 bases, with 11 bases separating them. Germline V lookup: CDR1 DFQATT, CDR2 SNEGSKA (reference sequence). CDR3 coding DNA: TGCAGTGCTAGAGGCCGGACGGGAACTGAAGCTTTCTTT. This gives the protein CSARGRTGTEAFF.

This clonotype was counted at least ten times. The chain couples TRBV3-1 to TRBJ2-5; possibly TRBD2 for D (7 bases). Trimming pared 4 bases from V and 2 bases from J, leaving 11 bases between. Germline CDR1 and CDR2: LGHDT and YNNKEL (reference sequence). This CDR3 comprises 14 residues. The CDR3 sequence: CASSRRGGQETQYF. The CDR3 nucleotides are TGTGCCAGCAGCCGCAGGGGAGGGCAAGAGACCCAGTACTTC.

This chain connects TRBV10-3 to TRBJ2-1, with 14 bases aligning to TRBD2. Per the germline V gene, CDR1 is ENHRY and CDR2 is SYGVKD. This CDR3 region has 15 residues. The junction had 0 bases not matched to a gene; V was cut back by 6 bases and J by 2 bases. The CDR3 DNA reads TGTGCCATCAGGACTAGCGGGGGGGCCTACAATGAGCAGTTCTTC. The encoded protein is CAIRTSGGAYNEQFF.

The chain combines TRBV20-1 with TRBJ2-3; TRBD2 matches 14 bases. The CDR3 runs to 14 residues. CDR1 is DFQATT and CDR2 is SNEGSKA in the germline V gene (reference sequence). J gave up 6 bases and V 4 bases, and 3 bases lay outside the gene matches. The CDR3 spells CSATRTSGRDTQYF. For the CDR3, the DNA is TGCAGTGCTACCCGGACTAGCGGGAGGGATACGCAGTATTTT.

V usage is TRBV2 and J usage is TRBJ2-1, with 9 bases fitting TRBD1. The CDR3 runs to 14 residues. Germline V gene lookup returns CDR1 SNHLY and CDR2 FYNNEI. The junction had 9 bases not matched to a gene; V was cut back by 6 bases and J by 9 bases. The CDR3 bases are TGTGCCAGCAGAGATTGGACAGGGGCTCGTGAGCAGTTCTTC. Translating gives CASRDWTGAREQFF.

In this sample, this clonotype turned up many times. The chain combines TRBV5-1 with TRBJ1-1, with 11 bases matching TRBD1. J was trimmed by 5 bases and V by 0 bases; bases with no gene match: 3. This CDR3 has 15 residues. Per the germline V gene, CDR1 is SGHRS and CDR2 is YFSETQ. CDR3 bases: TGCGCCAGCAGCTTGGGGACAGGGGGCATGACTGAAGCTTTCTTT. This translates into CASSLGTGGMTEAFF.

The chain has TRBV20-1 and TRBJ1-6; D might be TRBD1 (5 bases). The CDR3 runs 15 residues. The ends were cut back, 3 bases at V and 10 bases at J, with 19 bases in the middle. Germline V gene data show CDR1 as DFQATT and CDR2 as SNEGSKA (reference sequence). This CDR3 is CSARRDGGRESPLHF. CDR3 bases: TGCAGTGCTAGGCGGGATGGGGGGAGGGAGTCACCCCTCCACTTT.

The chain joins TRBV12-3 or TRBV12-4 to TRBJ2-6; D not resolved. V lost 7 bases to trimming and J lost 4 bases, with 11 bases between them. This CDR3 has 14 amino acids. CDR3: CASIQDSGANVLTF. The CDR3 DNA reads TGTGCCAGCATTCAAGATAGCGGGGCCAACGTCCTGACTTTC.